The rows below give T cell receptor beta chains drawn from one sample of a study of cytomegalovirus exposure and HLA in healthy donors. Profiling relied on immunoSEQ multiplex PCR, and the TCRdb table lists in-frame clones only, not all of them. Altogether 120,000 to 150,000 clones are present, 82% being singletons, with the ten largest covering roughly 3.4%. The sample consisted of PBMCs. These receptors came from a man between 18 and 35 years old in good health and CMV-seropositive. Both conserved end residues are part of each CDR3. The order of the fields is D gene, clone size, V gene, J gene, CDR3 protein, CDR3 DNA. D genes are given only for firm matches. Only part of the rows carry a size: once, few, many, or a class if the clone is expanded.

TRBD1	.	TRBV5-1	TRBJ1-1	CASSTGQGSEAFF	TGCGCCAGCAGCACCGGACAGGGGTCTGAAGCTTTCTTT
TRBD1	.	TRBV4-2	TRBJ2-6	CASSQGQGSGANVLTF	TGTGCCAGCAGCCAAGGACAGGGCTCCGGGGCCAACGTCCTGACTTTC
TRBD2	.	TRBV6-5	TRBJ2-7	CASSFLAGSSYEQYF	TGTGCCAGCAGTTTTCTAGCGGGTAGCTCCTACGAGCAGTACTTC
TRBD1	.	TRBV7-8	TRBJ1-5	CASSLEGGKSNQPQHF	TGTGCCAGCAGCTTGGAAGGGGGCAAAAGCAATCAGCCCCAGCATTTT
.	.	TRBV19	TRBJ1-1	CASSEGGREAFF	TGTGCCAGTAGCGAGGGGGGGCGTGAAGCTTTCTTT
.	.	TRBV19	TRBJ2-1	CASSHLATYNEQFF	TGTGCCAGTAGTCATCTAGCGACGTACAATGAGCAGTTCTTC
.	few	TRBV5-5	TRBJ1-1	CASSWEQGPLEAFF	TGTGCCAGCAGCTGGGAACAGGGACCCCTTGAAGCTTTCTTT
TRBD2	.	TRBV25-1	TRBJ2-1	CASSRTSGRRNEQFF	TGTGCCAGCAGTCGTACTAGCGGGAGGAGAAATGAGCAGTTCTTC
.	.	TRBV15	TRBJ1-4	CATSKDSNEKLFF	TGTGCCACCAGCAAGGACAGTAATGAAAAACTGTTTTTT
.	few	TRBV7-9	TRBJ1-2	CASSLAGAGKDYGYTF	TGTGCCAGCAGCTTAGCGGGTGCGGGGAAGGACTATGGCTACACCTTC
TRBD1	.	TRBV18	TRBJ2-7	CASSPSETGFYEQYF	TGTGCCAGCTCGCCCTCCGAGACAGGGTTCTACGAGCAGTACTTC
.	.	TRBV2	TRBJ2-1	CASRQKNNEQFF	TGTGCCAGCAGACAAAAAAACAATGAGCAGTTCTTC
.	.	TRBV27	TRBJ2-7	CASSEGPYEQYF	TGTGCCAGCTCGGAGGGACCCTACGAGCAGTACTTC
.	.	TRBV25-1	TRBJ1-1	CASSKTGTLNPSPFF	TGTGCCAGCAGCAAGACCGGGACACTCAACCCCAGCCCTTTCTTT
.	.	TRBV5-1	TRBJ1-3	CASSLAGELAGNTIYF	TGCGCCAGCAGCTTGGCCGGAGAACTTGCTGGAAACACCATATATTTT
TRBD2	.	TRBV27	TRBJ2-1	CASSLSWGGSYNEQFF	TGTGCCAGCAGTTTGTCGTGGGGAGGGTCGTACAATGAGCAGTTCTTC
.	few	TRBV6-5	TRBJ1-2	CASTLTTNANYGYTF	TGTGCCAGCACCCTAACGACAAACGCTAACTATGGCTACACCTTC
.	.	TRBV6-5	TRBJ2-5	CASRDLGGQGAQYF	TGTGCCAGCAGAGACCTAGGTGGACAAGGGGCCCAGTACTTC
TRBD2	.	TRBV5-4	TRBJ2-7	CASSSLTSGPSYEQYF	TGTGCCAGCAGCTCACTGACTAGCGGTCCTTCGTACGAGCAGTACTTC
TRBD1	.	TRBV5-4	TRBJ1-6	CASSRDRGFYNSPLHF	TGTGCCAGCAGCCGGGACAGGGGGTTTTATAATTCACCCCTCCACTTT
.	few	TRBV19	TRBJ1-5	CASQDQGDQPQHF	TGTGCCAGCCAGGATCAGGGCGATCAGCCCCAGCATTTT
TRBD1	.	TRBV6-4	TRBJ1-1	CASRGQGAREAFF	TGTGCCAGCAGAGGACAGGGGGCGAGAGAAGCTTTCTTT
.	few	TRBV7-9	TRBJ2-7	CASSGISDYEQYF	TGTGCCAGCAGCGGCATAAGCGACTACGAGCAGTACTTC
.	.	TRBV6-5	TRBJ1-6	CASSYPNSPLHF	TGTGCCAGCAGTTACCCGAATTCACCCCTCCACTTT
.	once	TRBV7-8	TRBJ2-1	CASSLSGLARGNEQFF	TGTGCCAGCAGCCTAAGCGGGCTAGCGAGAGGCAATGAGCAGTTCTTC
.	.	TRBV2	TRBJ2-1	CATPGVSYNEQFF	TGTGCCACCCCGGGAGTTTCCTACAATGAGCAGTTCTTC
.	.	TRBV27	TRBJ1-5	CASSLVQNQPQHF	TGTGCCAGCAGTTTAGTCCAGAATCAGCCCCAGCATTTT
.	.	TRBV7-9	TRBJ1-1	CASSRNSEAFF	TGTGCCAGCAGCCGAAACTCTGAAGCTTTCTTT
.	.	TRBV6-1	TRBJ2-6	CARLGGNSGANVLTF	TGTGCCAGACTGGGCGGGAACTCTGGGGCCAACGTCCTGACTTTC
.	.	TRBV19	TRBJ2-2	CASDLGARTGELFF	TGTGCCAGTGACCTAGGGGCGAGAACCGGGGAGCTGTTTTTT
TRBD1	.	TRBV5-4	TRBJ2-5	CASSLKDRGRGETQYF	TGTGCCAGCAGCTTAAAGGACAGGGGGCGAGGAGAGACCCAGTACTTC
.	once	TRBV4-1	TRBJ2-1	CASSQVEADSYNEQFF	TGCGCCAGCAGCCAAGTCGAAGCGGACTCCTACAATGAGCAGTTCTTC
TRBD2	.	TRBV7-9	TRBJ2-7	CASSPPGGRHEQYF	TGTGCCAGCAGCCCCCCGGGCGGGAGACACGAGCAGTACTTC
TRBD2	.	TRBV9	TRBJ2-7	CASSVDSGRVYEQYF	TGTGCCAGCAGCGTTGATAGCGGGAGGGTTTACGAGCAGTACTTC
TRBD1	.	TRBV6-5	TRBJ1-2	CASSYYGTADGYTF	TGTGCCAGCAGTTATTACGGGACAGCGGATGGCTACACCTTC
TRBD2	.	TRBV5-6	TRBJ2-7	CASSYGLAGGFEQYF	TGTGCCAGCAGTTACGGACTAGCGGGAGGGTTCGAGCAGTACTTC
.	.	TRBV10-3	TRBJ1-1	CAISESLANTEAFF	TGTGCCATCAGTGAGTCTTTAGCGAACACTGAAGCTTTCTTT
.	.	TRBV15	TRBJ1-1	CATSRGPTEAFF	TGTGCCACCAGCAGAGGCCCGACAGAAGCTTTCTTT
TRBD2	.	TRBV7-2	TRBJ2-1	CASSFGLAGVYNEQFF	TGTGCCAGCAGCTTCGGACTAGCCGGGGTGTACAATGAGCAGTTCTTC
TRBD1	.	TRBV6-5	TRBJ2-7	CASSYGMGQSYEQYF	TGTGCCAGCAGTTACGGAATGGGACAGTCCTACGAGCAGTACTTC
.	.	TRBV6-6	TRBJ2-7	CASSLVTGSYEQYF	TGTGCCAGCTCACTCGTTACCGGGTCCTACGAGCAGTACTTC
TRBD2	.	TRBV10-3	TRBJ2-2	CASSVAGVTGELFF	TGTGCCAGTTCTGTGGCGGGAGTAACCGGGGAGCTGTTTTTT
.	.	TRBV27	TRBJ2-2	CASSLLGTGELFF	TGTGCCAGCAGTTTACTCGGGACCGGGGAGCTGTTTTTT
TRBD2	.	TRBV29-1	TRBJ2-3	CSLRGLAGITDTQYF	TGCAGCCTCCGAGGGCTAGCGGGGATCACAGATACGCAGTATTTT
TRBD1	.	TRBV7-6	TRBJ1-2	CASSDGTGDGYTF	TGTGCCAGCAGCGACGGGACAGGTGACGGCTACACCTTC
TRBD1	few	TRBV28	TRBJ1-5	CASSLEGQGNQPQHF	TGTGCCAGCAGTTTAGAGGGACAGGGGAATCAGCCCCAGCATTTT
TRBD2	.	TRBV9	TRBJ2-1	CASGLAGSSYNEQFF	TGTGCCAGCGGACTAGCGGGAAGCTCCTACAATGAGCAGTTCTTC
TRBD2	.	TRBV7-9	TRBJ2-7	CASSPPPWGSGRASYEQYF	TGTGCCAGCAGCCCCCCGCCGTGGGGTAGCGGGAGGGCCTCCTACGAGCAGTACTTC
TRBD1	.	TRBV6-4	TRBJ2-3	CASRRQGVTDTQYF	TGTGCCAGCCGACGACAGGGGGTTACAGATACGCAGTATTTT
.	.	TRBV28	TRBJ1-5	CASSPSAGAMARNQPQHF	TGTGCCAGCAGTCCCTCTGCGGGGGCGATGGCTCGCAATCAGCCCCAGCATTTT
.	.	TRBV29-1	TRBJ1-1	CSVERGSNTEAFF	TGCAGCGTTGAACGGGGGTCGAACACTGAAGCTTTCTTT
TRBD1	.	TRBV10-3	TRBJ1-1	CAISEAQGADTEAFF	TGTGCCATCAGTGAGGCACAGGGGGCGGACACTGAAGCTTTCTTT
.	.	TRBV15	TRBJ1-2	CATSRDKGRSRINYGYTF	TGTGCCACCAGCAGAGATAAAGGTCGTAGCAGAATTAACTATGGCTACACCTTC
TRBD2	.	TRBV28	TRBJ2-7	CASKTHSGRREQYF	TGTGCCAGCAAAACTCATAGCGGGAGGCGCGAGCAGTACTTC
.	.	TRBV5-4	TRBJ1-1	CASSLGGGGEAFF	TGTGCCAGCAGCTTGGGGGGAGGGGGTGAAGCTTTCTTT
.	.	TRBV11-2	TRBJ2-5	CASSPQATGSWETQYF	TGTGCCAGCAGCCCTCAAGCGACAGGATCATGGGAGACCCAGTACTTC
TRBD1	few	TRBV5-1	TRBJ2-1	CASSYGQVYNEQFF	TGCGCCAGCAGCTACGGACAGGTCTACAATGAGCAGTTCTTC